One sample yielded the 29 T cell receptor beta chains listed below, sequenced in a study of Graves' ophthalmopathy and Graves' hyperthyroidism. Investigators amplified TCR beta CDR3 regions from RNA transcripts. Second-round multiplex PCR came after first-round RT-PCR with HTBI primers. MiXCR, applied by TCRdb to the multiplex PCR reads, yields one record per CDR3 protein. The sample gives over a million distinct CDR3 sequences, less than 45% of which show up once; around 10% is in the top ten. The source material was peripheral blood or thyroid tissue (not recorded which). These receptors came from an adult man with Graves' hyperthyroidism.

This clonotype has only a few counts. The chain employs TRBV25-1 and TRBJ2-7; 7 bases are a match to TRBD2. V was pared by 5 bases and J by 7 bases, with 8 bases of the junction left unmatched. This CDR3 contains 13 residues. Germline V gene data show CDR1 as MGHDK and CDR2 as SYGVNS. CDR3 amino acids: CASSLLGTMEQYF. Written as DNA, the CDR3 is TGTGCCAGCAGTTTACTAGGGACTATGGAGCAGTACTTC.

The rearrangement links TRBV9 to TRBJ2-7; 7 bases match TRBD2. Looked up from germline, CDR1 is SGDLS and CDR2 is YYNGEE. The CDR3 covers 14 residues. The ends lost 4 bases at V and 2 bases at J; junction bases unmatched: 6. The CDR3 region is CASSPRERTYEQYF. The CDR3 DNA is TGTGCCAGCAGCCCGCGGGAGCGAACCTACGAGCAGTACTTC.

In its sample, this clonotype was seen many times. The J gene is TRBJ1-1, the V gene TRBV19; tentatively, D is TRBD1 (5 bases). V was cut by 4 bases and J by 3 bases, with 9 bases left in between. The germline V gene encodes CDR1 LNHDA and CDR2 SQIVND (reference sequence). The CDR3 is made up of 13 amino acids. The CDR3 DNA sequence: TGTGCCAGTAGTACAGGGCCAGACACTGAAGCTTTCTTT. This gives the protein CASSTGPDTEAFF.

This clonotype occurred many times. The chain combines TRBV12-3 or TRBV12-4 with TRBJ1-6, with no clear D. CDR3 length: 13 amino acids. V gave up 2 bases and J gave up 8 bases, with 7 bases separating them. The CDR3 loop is CASSLIAHSPLHF. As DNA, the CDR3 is TGTGCCAGCAGTTTAATAGCCCATTCACCCCTCCACTTT.

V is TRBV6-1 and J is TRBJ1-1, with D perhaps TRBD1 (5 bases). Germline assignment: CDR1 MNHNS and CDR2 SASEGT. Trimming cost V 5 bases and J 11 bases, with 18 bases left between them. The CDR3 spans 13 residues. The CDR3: CASSYADRGKAFF. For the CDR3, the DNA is TGTGCCAGCAGTTACGCCGACCGGGGGAAGGCTTTCTTT.

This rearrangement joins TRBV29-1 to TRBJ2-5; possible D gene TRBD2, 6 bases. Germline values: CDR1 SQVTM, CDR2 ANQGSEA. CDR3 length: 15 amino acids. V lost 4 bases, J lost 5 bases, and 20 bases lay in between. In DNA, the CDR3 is TGCAGCGTTGCGATACTACGGGGGACCGGGGAGACCCAGTACTTC. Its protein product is CSVAILRGTGETQYF.

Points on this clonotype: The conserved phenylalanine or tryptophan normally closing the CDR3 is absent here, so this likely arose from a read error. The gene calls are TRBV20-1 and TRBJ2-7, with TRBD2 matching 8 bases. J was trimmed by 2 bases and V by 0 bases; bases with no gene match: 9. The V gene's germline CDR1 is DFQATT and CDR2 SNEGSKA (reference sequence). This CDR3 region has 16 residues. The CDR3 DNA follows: TGCAGTGCTAGAGATGTCGGCGGGAGGTTCGCCTACGAGCAGTACCTC. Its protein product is CSARDVGGRFAYEQYL.

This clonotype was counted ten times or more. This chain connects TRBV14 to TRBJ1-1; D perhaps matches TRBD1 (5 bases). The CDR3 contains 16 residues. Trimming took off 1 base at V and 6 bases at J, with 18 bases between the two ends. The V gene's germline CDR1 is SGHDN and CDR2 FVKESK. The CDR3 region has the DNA TGTGCCAGCAGCCAAGCTAGCTGGCAGGGTGTTTCTGAAGCTTTCTTT. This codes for CASSQASWQGVSEAFF.

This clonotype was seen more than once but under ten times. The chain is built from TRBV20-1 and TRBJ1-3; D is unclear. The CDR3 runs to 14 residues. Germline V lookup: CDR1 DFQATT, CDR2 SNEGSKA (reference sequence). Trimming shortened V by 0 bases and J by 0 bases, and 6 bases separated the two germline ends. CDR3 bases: TGCAGTGCTAGAGAGCCGTCCTCTGGAAACACCATATATTTT. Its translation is CSAREPSSGNTIYF.

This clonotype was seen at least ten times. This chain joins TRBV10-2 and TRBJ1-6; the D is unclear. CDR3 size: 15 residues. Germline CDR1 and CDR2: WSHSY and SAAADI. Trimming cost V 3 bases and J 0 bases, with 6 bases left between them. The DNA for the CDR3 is TGCGCCAGCAGTGACCGGAGCTCCTATAATTCACCCCTCCACTTT. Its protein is CASSDRSSYNSPLHF.

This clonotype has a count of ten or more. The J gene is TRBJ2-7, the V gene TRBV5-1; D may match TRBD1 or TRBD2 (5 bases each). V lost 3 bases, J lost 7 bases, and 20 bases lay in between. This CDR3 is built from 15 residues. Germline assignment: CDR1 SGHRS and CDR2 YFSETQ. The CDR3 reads CASSSTPGPTSEQYF. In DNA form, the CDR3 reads TGCGCCAGCAGCTCGACTCCGGGACCCACGTCGGAGCAGTACTTC.

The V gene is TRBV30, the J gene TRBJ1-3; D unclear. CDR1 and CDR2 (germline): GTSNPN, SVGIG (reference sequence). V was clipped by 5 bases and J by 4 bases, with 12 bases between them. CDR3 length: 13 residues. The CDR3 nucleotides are TGTGCCTGGGCTAGAGGTGTCGGAAACACCATATATTTT. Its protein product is CAWARGVGNTIYF.

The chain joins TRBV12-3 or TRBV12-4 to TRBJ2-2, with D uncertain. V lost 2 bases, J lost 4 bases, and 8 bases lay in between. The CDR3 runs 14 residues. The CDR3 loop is CASSLWSGTGELFF. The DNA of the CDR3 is TGTGCCAGCAGTTTATGGTCAGGCACCGGGGAGCTGTTTTTT.

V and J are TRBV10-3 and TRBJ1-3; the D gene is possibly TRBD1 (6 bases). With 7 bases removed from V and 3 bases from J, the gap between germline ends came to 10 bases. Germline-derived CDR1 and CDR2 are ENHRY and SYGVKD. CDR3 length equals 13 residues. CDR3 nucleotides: TGTGCCATCACACAGGGACTTGGAAACACCATATATTTT. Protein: CAITQGLGNTIYF.

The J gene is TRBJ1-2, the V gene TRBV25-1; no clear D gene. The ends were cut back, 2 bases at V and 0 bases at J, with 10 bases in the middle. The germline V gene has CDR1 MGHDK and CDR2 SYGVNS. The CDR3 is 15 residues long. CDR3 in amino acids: CASSEGHSANYGYTF. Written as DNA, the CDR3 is TGTGCCAGCAGTGAAGGTCACAGCGCTAACTATGGCTACACCTTC.

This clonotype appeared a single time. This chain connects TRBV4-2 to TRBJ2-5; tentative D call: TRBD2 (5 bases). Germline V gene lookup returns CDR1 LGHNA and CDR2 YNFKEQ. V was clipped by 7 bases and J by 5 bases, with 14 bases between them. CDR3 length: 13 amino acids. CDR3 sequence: CASKSLRGETQYF. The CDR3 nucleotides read TGTGCCAGCAAGTCATTGCGAGGGGAGACCCAGTACTTC.

CDR3 amino acids: CAGTRRTGASQPQHF. The CDR3 nucleotides are TGTGCCGGCACACGAAGGACAGGGGCTTCTCAGCCCCAGCATTTT. This chain joins TRBV6-2 or TRBV6-3 and TRBJ1-5, with 9 nucleotides matching TRBD1. The CDR3 sequence is 15 residues long. The V segment lost 11 bases and the J segment 6 bases; nucleotides outside the gene matches: 14. From germline, CDR1 is MNHEY and CDR2 SVGEGT.

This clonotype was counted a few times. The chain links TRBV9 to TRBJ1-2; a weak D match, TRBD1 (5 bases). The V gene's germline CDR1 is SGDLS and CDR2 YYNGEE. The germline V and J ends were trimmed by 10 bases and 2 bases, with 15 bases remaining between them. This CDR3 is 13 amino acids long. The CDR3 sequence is CAWKGMQNYGYTF. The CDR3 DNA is TGTGCCTGGAAGGGGATGCAGAACTATGGCTACACCTTC.

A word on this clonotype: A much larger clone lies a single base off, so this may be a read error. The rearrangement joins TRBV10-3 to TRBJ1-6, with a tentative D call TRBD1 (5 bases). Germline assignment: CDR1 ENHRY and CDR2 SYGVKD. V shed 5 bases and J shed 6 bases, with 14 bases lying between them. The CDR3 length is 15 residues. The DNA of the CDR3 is TGTGCCATCAGTTACTCCCAGGGTTTTAATTCACCCCTCCACTTT. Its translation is CAISYSQGFNSPLHF.

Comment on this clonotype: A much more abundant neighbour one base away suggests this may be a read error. This CDR3 reads CTSSQTGIWAHGYTF. The CDR3 DNA reads as TGTACCAGCAGCCAGACAGGGATTTGGGCGCATGGCTACACCTTC. The chain uses TRBV7-4 and TRBJ1-2; TRBD1 agrees at 7 bases. Germline V gene lookup returns CDR1 SGHVT and CDR2 SQSDAQ. The CDR3 extends over 15 amino acids.

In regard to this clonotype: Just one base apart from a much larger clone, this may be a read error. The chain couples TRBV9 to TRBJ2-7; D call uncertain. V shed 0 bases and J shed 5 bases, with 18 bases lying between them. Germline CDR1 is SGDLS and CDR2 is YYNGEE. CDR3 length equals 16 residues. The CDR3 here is CASSVGGAGVPHEQYF. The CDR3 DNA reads TGTGCCAGCAGCGTAGGAGGAGCAGGCGTCCCCCACGAGCAGTACTTC.

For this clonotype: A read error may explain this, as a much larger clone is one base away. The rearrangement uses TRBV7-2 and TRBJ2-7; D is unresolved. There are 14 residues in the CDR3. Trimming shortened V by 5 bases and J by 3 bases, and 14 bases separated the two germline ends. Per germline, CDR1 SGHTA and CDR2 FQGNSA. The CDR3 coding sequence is TGTGCCAGCAGCCCAGAGGCTGCCATCTACGAGCAGTACTTC. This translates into CASSPEAAIYEQYF.

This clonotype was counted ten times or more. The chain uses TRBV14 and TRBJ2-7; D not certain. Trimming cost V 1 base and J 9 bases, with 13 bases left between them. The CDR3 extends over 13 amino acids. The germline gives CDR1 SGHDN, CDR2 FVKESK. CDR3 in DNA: TGTGCCAGCAGCCAAGTAGGAAAGGGTTGGCAGTACTTC. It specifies CASSQVGKGWQYF.

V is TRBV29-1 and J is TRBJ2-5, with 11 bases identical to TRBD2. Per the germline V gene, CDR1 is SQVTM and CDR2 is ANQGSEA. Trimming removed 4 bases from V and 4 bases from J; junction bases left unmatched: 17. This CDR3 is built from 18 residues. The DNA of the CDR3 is TGCAGCGTTGGAGAGGGACTAGCGGCCCCTGGGGTTAGAGAGACCCAGTACTTC. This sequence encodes CSVGEGLAAPGVRETQYF. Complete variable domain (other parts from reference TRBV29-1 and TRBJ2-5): SAVISQKPSRDICQRGTSLTIQCQVDSQVTMMFWYRQQPGQSLTLIATANQGSEATYESGFVIDKFPISRPNLTFSTLTVSNMSPEDSSIYLCSVGEGLAAPGVRETQYFGPGTRLLVL.

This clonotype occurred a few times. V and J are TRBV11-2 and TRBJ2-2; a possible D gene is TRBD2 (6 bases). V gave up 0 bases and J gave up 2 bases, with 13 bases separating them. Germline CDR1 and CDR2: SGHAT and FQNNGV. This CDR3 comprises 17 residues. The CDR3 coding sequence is TGTGCCAGCAGCTTAGAGTTGGGCGGGACCAACACCGGGGAGCTGTTTTTT. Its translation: CASSLELGGTNTGELFF.

DNA of the CDR3: TGTGCCTGGAGTGTAGGGAGCGCGACCACCTACGAGCAGTACTTC. Residues: CAWSVGSATTYEQYF. The gene calls are TRBV30 and TRBJ2-7; a weak D match, TRBD2 (5 bases). Germline values: CDR1 GTSNPN, CDR2 SVGIG (reference sequence). This CDR3 is built from 15 residues. Trimming stripped 0 bases from V and 2 bases from J, with 14 bases between.

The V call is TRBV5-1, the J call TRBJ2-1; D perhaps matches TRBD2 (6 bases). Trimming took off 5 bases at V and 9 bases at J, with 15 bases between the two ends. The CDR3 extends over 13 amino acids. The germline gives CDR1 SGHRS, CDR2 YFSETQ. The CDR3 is CASRDSAGGEQFF. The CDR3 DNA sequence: TGCGCCAGCAGAGACAGTGCCGGGGGTGAGCAGTTCTTC.

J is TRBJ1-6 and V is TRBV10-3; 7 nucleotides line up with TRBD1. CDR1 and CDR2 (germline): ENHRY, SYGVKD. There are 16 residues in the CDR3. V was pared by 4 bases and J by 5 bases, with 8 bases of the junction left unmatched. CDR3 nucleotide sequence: TGTGCCATCAGTGGACGACAGGGAGGGGATAATTCACCCCTCCACTTT. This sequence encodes CAISGRQGGDNSPLHF.

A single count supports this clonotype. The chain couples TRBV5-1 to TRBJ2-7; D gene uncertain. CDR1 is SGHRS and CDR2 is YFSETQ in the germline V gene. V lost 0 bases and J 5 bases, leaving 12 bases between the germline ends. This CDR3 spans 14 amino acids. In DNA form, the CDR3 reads TGCGCCAGCAGCTTGGATCTACATCCGGACGAGCAGTACTTC. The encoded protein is CASSLDLHPDEQYF.